This T cell receptor beta chain derives from a study of blood T cell repertoires in COVID-19. The CDR3 extends over 13 amino acids. Between the trimmed V and J ends, which lost 6 bases and 2 bases, there was a span of 8 bases. Per germline, CDR1 LNHDA and CDR2 SQIVND (reference sequence). Using immunoSEQ multiplex PCR, the repertoire was profiled, and TCRdb retains in-frame clones only, with some absent. This repertoire shows over 120,000 clones, approximately 80% found once; its top ten account for approximately 45%. This clonotype was sampled from a human donor in a cohort sampled during active COVID-19. The sample was peripheral blood. The chain employs TRBV19 and TRBJ2-1; no reliable D call. CDR3 bases: TGTGCCAGTAGCCCCACAGCCTACAATGAGCAGTTCTTC. Residues: CASSPTAYNEQFF.